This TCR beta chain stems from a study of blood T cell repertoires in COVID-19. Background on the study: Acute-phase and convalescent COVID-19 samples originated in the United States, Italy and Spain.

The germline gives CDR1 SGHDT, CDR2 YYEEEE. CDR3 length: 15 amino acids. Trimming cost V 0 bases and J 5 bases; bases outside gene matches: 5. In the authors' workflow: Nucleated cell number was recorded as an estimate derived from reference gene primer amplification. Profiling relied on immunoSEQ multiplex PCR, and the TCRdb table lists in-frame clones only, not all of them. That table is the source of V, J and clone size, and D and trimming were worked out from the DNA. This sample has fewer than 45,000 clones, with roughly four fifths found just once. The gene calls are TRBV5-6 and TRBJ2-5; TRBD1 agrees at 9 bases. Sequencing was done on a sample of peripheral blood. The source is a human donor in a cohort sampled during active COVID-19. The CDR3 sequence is CASSLEGQGMETQYF. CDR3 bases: TGTGCCAGCAGCTTGGAGGGACAGGGAATGGAGACCCAGTACTTC.